One T cell receptor (beta chain) is described in this entry. The same CDR3 arises from other DNA sequences in this sample as well. The CDR3 length is 11 residues. Germline V lookup: CDR1 MDHEN, CDR2 SYDVKM. V dropped 4 bases and J dropped 5 bases, with 4 bases sitting between them. These data originate in a study of shared clonotypes between healthy human individuals. Here immunoSEQ multiplex PCR was the method, and the copy in TCRdb shows in-frame clones only, minus some. The table lists hundreds of thousands of clones, around 97% of them singletons. The origin of this receptor is a woman under 40 in good health. Input material: naive CD4+ T cells sorted from blood. Regarding subset: CD45RA+ positively selected. The chain carries TRBV28 and TRBJ2-3; D is uncertain. CDR3 sequence: CASSSRDTQYF. For the CDR3, the DNA is TGTGCCAGCAGTTCACGAGATACGCAGTATTTT.